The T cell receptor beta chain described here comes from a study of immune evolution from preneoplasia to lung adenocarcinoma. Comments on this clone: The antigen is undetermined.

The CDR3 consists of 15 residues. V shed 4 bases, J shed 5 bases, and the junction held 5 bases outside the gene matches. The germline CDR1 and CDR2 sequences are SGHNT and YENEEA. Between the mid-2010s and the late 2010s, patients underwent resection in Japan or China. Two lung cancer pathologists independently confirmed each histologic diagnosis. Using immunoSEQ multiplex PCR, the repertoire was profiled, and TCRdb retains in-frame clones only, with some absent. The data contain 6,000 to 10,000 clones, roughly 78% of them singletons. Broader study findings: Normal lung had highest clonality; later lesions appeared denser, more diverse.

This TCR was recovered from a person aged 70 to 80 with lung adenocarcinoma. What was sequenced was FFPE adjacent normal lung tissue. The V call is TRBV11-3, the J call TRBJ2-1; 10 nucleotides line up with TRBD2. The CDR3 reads CASSSAGGPNNEQFF. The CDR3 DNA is TGTGCCAGCAGCTCAGCGGGAGGGCCTAACAATGAGCAGTTCTTC.